These 11 T cell receptor beta chains share one sample of origin, sequenced in a study of T cells in Graves' hyperthyroidism and ophthalmopathy. Researchers took RNA transcripts and amplified the TCR beta CDR3 regions from them. The HTBI primer set served for first-round RT-PCR of the TCR CDR3. A single record per CDR3 protein comes from TCRdb applying MiXCR to the multiplex PCR reads. The sample yields roughly 650,000 distinct CDR3 sequences, approximately 16% seen once. The sequenced sample was blood. All receptors come from a woman in her forties with Graves' ophthalmopathy.

This clonotype occurred many times. The chain employs TRBV3-1 and TRBJ1-1, with 11 bases that match TRBD1. V was clipped by 4 bases and J by 0 bases; unmatched bases: 10. CDR1 is LGHDT and CDR2 is YNNKEL in the germline V gene (reference sequence). The CDR3 covers 18 residues. CDR3 amino acids: CASSRLAGTGGVNTEAFF. As DNA, the CDR3 is TGTGCCAGCAGCCGTCTAGCCGGGACAGGGGGAGTGAACACTGAAGCTTTCTTT.

This chain connects TRBV12-3 or TRBV12-4 to TRBJ2-3; D is possibly TRBD1 (5 bases). The CDR3 contains 12 residues. Trimming stripped 10 bases from V and 0 bases from J, with 8 bases between. The CDR3 DNA reads TGTGCCACCCAGGGAAGCACAGATACGCAGTATTTT. Translating it yields CATQGSTDTQYF.

The chain has TRBV29-1 and TRBJ1-2; possibly TRBD1 for D (6 bases). This CDR3 has 13 residues. The ends were cut back, 0 bases at V and 8 bases at J, with 13 bases in the middle. The germline CDR1 and CDR2 sequences are SQVTM and ANQGSEA. CDR3 region: CSVEDRRGPGYTF. CDR3 DNA sequence: TGCAGCGTTGAAGATCGGCGGGGGCCGGGCTACACCTTC.

This clonotype occurred many times. The chain couples TRBV12-3 or TRBV12-4 to TRBJ2-3; 10 bases agree with TRBD1. With 1 base clipped from V and 3 bases from J, the junction kept 4 bases outside the gene matches. The CDR3 is 16 residues long. The CDR3 nucleotides read TGTGCCAGCAGTTTAGGGGACAGGGGTTGGACAGATACGCAGTATTTT. It codes for CASSLGDRGWTDTQYF.

The genes are TRBV5-1 and TRBJ1-3; unclear D gene. The CDR3 sequence is 14 residues long. Deletions cut 2 bases from V and 4 bases from J, with 10 bases between. Germline V gene lookup returns CDR1 SGHRS and CDR2 YFSETQ. The CDR3 spells CASSFGDGGNTIYF. In nucleotides, the CDR3 is TGCGCCAGCAGCTTCGGAGACGGAGGAAACACCATATATTTT.

This clonotype was recorded many times. The rearrangement links TRBV28 to TRBJ1-2; D possibly corresponds to TRBD1 (5 bases). The CDR3 spans 13 residues. Germline CDR1 MDHEN, CDR2 SYDVKM. Trimming shortened V by 6 bases and J by 8 bases, and 16 bases separated the two germline ends. The CDR3 is CASSRSGVEGYTF. The CDR3 DNA follows: TGTGCCAGCAGCCGCTCGGGGGTGGAAGGCTACACCTTC.

The chain links TRBV12-3 or TRBV12-4 to TRBJ2-2; tentatively, D is TRBD1 or TRBD2 (5 bases each). Trimming left V 7 bases short and J 0 bases short, with 18 bases between. This CDR3 contains 17 residues. CDR3: CASNPLGQGPNTGELFF. The CDR3 DNA follows: TGTGCCAGCAACCCGCTTGGGCAGGGACCGAACACCGGGGAGCTGTTTTTT.

This clonotype was counted a few times. The chain recombines TRBV7-8 with TRBJ1-5; TRBD1 aligns across 9 bases. V gave up 5 bases and J gave up 5 bases; unmatched junction bases: 4. CDR3 length equals 14 residues. Germline CDR1 SGHVS, CDR2 FQNEAQ. The DNA of the CDR3 is TGTGCCAGCAGCCATGGACAGGGGTATCAGCCCCAGCATTTT. Its translation: CASSHGQGYQPQHF.

V is TRBV18 and J is TRBJ2-1, with 7 bases matching TRBD2. CDR3 length equals 15 residues. The V gene end was trimmed by 2 bases and the J gene end by 2 bases; junction bases not matched to a gene: 3. Per the germline V gene, CDR1 is KGHSH and CDR2 is LQKENI. CDR3: CASSPSGLTYNEQFF. Here the CDR3 DNA reads TGTGCCAGCTCACCATCGGGACTAACCTACAATGAGCAGTTCTTC. Combining the CDR3 with reference TRBV18 and TRBJ2-1 gives the whole variable domain NAGVMQNPRHLVRRRGQEARLRCSPMKGHSHVYWYRQLPEEGLKFMVYLQKENIIDESGMPKERFSAEFPKEGPSILRIQQVVRGDSAAYFCASSPSGLTYNEQFFGPGTRLTVL.

This clonotype showed up many times. The J gene is TRBJ2-3, the V gene TRBV20-1, with 8 bases matching TRBD2. This CDR3 is 15 amino acids long. CDR1 DFQATT and CDR2 SNEGSKA come from the germline V gene (reference sequence). The V segment lost 3 bases and the J segment 3 bases; nucleotides outside the gene matches: 8. The CDR3, as DNA: TGCAGTGCTAGGAGGACGGGGGGGCCTACAGATACGCAGTATTTT. Its translation: CSARRTGGPTDTQYF.

This clonotype appeared a few times. The chain employs TRBV28 and TRBJ2-7; 9 bases are shared with TRBD1. Germline loops: CDR1 MDHEN, CDR2 SYDVKM. With 2 bases clipped from V and 3 bases from J, the junction kept 17 bases outside the gene matches. The CDR3 is 19 residues long. CDR3 DNA sequence: TGTGCCAGCAGTTTAGGGCCGGGCCACCCGGGACAGGGATACTACGAGCAGTACTTC. Translated: CASSLGPGHPGQGYYEQYF.